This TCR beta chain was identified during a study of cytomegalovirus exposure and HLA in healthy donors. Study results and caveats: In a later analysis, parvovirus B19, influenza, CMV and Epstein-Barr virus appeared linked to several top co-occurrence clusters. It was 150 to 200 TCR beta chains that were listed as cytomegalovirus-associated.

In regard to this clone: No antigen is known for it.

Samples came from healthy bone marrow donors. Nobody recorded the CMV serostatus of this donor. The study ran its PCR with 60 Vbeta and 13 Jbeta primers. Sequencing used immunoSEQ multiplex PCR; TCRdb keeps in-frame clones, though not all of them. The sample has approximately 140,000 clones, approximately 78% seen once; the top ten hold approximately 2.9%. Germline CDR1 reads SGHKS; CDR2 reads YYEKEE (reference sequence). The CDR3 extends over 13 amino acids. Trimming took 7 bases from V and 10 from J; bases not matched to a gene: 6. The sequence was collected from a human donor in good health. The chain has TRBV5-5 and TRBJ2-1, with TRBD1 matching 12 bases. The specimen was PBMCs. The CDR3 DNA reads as TGTGCCAGCGGGGACAGGGGGCGTGGGGAGCAGTTCTTC. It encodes CASGDRGRGEQFF.